This T cell receptor beta chain was sequenced for a study of T-cell reconstitution after alpha-beta-depleted transplantation in children listed by TCRdb under 2016. Looking at the study overall: T-cell immune reconstitution after TCRalphabeta/CD19-depleted allogeneic hematopoietic cell transplantation in children was quantitatively tracked in the study by means of TCR repertoire profiling. General conclusions and limits of the study: Apparently early alphabetaT-cell count recovery about two months after transplant reportedly relied on only several hundred rapidly expanded clones derived from non-depleted graft cells. The frequencies of hyperexpanded clones fell over the following months, and after one year, T-cell counts and TCRbeta diversity were mostly attributed to newly produced T cells. In some patients, the high TCRbeta diversity seen at day 60 was put down to recipient T cells and intrathymic progenitors that had survived conditioning.

What the treatment or condition label conveys for this sample: allogeneic hematopoietic cell transplantation with graft depleted of TCRalphabeta T cells and CD19 B cells. Transplant recipients were children who received TCRalphabeta/CD19-depleted allogeneic hematopoietic cell grafts. The method behind the library was PCR. Reads for this sample came from an Illumina HiSeq 2500. TCR library preparation used molecular barcoding, with unique molecular identifiers applied to normalize quantification of the TCRbeta repertoire. Clones were called with MiXCR by TCRdb after fastp trimmed the public reads at Q25, and only in-frame beta chains were retained. Each CDR3 protein appears once, grouped with its most common genes and DNA. This sample has fewer than 550,000 distinct CDR3 sequences in its table, and roughly a tenth of those were observed once. The ten most abundant clones make up roughly 2% of the sample.

Including the terminal cysteine and phenylalanine, the CDR3 comprises 14 residues. Only the CDR3 DNA is retained, 42 bases long and in frame from the first base. The germline V gene gives CDR1 as KGHDR and CDR2 as SFDVKD. The V and J ends are trimmed by 10 bases and 2 bases, leaving 14 bases between them. As regards this clonotype: Its binding antigen is unknown. Base quality data are lacking; no much larger clone is found one base away.

Sequenced here: PBMCs, sampled before TCRalphabeta/CD19-depleted stem cell transplant. The clonotype was recovered from a child aged 2-9 years with inherited bone marrow failure, due to receive a stem cell transplant. Recombination joined TRBV24-1 with TRBJ1-5; the D gene is unclear. The CDR3: CATQLGAGNQPQHF. The nucleotide sequence is TGTGCCACTCAACTCGGTGCGGGCAATCAGCCCCAGCATTTT.